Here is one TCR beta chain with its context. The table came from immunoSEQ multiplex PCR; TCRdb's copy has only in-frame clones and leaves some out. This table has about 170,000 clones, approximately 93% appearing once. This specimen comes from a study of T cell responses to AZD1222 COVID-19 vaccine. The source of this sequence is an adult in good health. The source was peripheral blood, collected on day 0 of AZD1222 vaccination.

The CDR3 nucleotides are TGTGCCACCAGTGATCGAAGGGGGACAGATACGCAGTATTTT. Translated: CATSDRRGTDTQYF. V usage is TRBV24-1 and J usage is TRBJ2-3, with D possibly TRBD1 on 6 matching bases. The CDR3 consists of 14 residues. Trimming left V 3 bases short and J 3 bases short, with 9 bases between. The germline gives CDR1 KGHDR, CDR2 SFDVKD.